This note documents a single T cell receptor (beta chain) sequence. This clone occurred a few times. Its recognized antigen is unknown. Nothing much larger sits one base from this clone, and base qualities are not available. Genomic DNA was extracted from sorted cells for sequencing of the TCRbeta CDR3 region. The immunoSEQ Assay was used for sequencing of TCRbeta CDR3 regions. TCRdb re-hosts the immuneACCESS table, in-frame sequences only. Its copies lack some clones; in the studies checked, an unresolved V gene accounts for under half of them, and the cause for the rest is not known. The sample records roughly 50,000 clones, approximately 90% of which are singletons. The top ten constitute about 6% of the sample. From cysteine to phenylalanine, the CDR3 is 13 amino acids long. Only CDR3 DNA is held: 39 bases, read in frame from base 1. The germline V gene (reference sequence) specifies WNHNN as CDR1 and SYGVQD as CDR2. Deletion took 6 bases off V and 6 bases off J, with a span of 12 bases between the germline ends.

The trial excluded patients who had a history of autoimmune disease or were on systemic immunosuppression. Peripheral blood for TCR sequencing was drawn from every dose cohort at baseline, at cycle 4 day 1 and at cycle 7 day 1. Samples were obtained from an open-label, multicenter, first-in-human phase I dose-escalation trial of ivuxolimab. Adults with locally advanced or metastatic head and neck squamous cell, hepatocellular, melanoma or renal cell carcinoma were enrolled in the trial. Before TCR sequencing, CD4+ and CD8+ T cells were separately sorted from peripheral blood. This sample stems from a study of OX40 agonist ivuxolimab in advanced cancers. Concerning the study at large: The costimulatory receptor OX40 (CD134) was targeted by ivuxolimab, a fully human IgG2 agonistic monoclonal antibody. Intravenous ivuxolimab was administered to patients every 2 weeks at six dose levels: 0.01, 0.1, 0.3, 1.5, 3 and 10 mg/kg. Among the 50 to 55 dose-escalation patients, approximately 20 had hepatocellular carcinoma, 15 melanoma, 9 renal cell carcinoma and 9 head and neck cancer. A male proportion of about 79% and a mean age of 60 years, ranging from about 23 to 79, were recorded for the dose-escalation cohort. Prior anti-PD-1, anti-PD-L1 or anti-CTLA-4 therapy was permitted, and checkpoint inhibitors had been received by less than 45% of dose-escalation patients. Partial responses occurred in three dose-escalation patients, of whom one had hepatocellular carcinoma and two had cutaneous melanoma. The purpose of peripheral TCRbeta sequencing was to test whether ivuxolimab changed TCR sequence diversity and led to clonal T-cell expansion. The paper covers the monotherapy dose-escalation part of the phase I ivuxolimab trial, which included N ≈ 50 patients.

Summary of the overall study and its limitations: At doses of 0.1 to 3.0 mg/kg, clonal expansion of both CD4+ and CD8+ T cells in blood was seen between baseline and week 6. In the 0.1-3.0 mg/kg groups, partial responders had among the lowest normalized peripheral clonal expansion, particularly in CD8+ T cells. Antigen specificity was not determined for the clonally expanded peripheral T cells. Low levels of normalized T-cell clonal expansion were also seen in some patients who did not respond. On average, CD8+ T cells showed more expanded clones than CD4+ T cells after ivuxolimab.

The starting material was CD4+ or CD8+ T cells sorted from blood, obtained in a trial of the OX40 agonist ivuxolimab. This TCR derives from an adult with an advanced solid tumor such as melanoma, head and neck, liver or kidney cancer. The V and J segments used are TRBV10-1 and TRBJ1-5; the D gene is perhaps TRBD1, from 6 matching bases. The CDR3 protein: CASSFTGTQPQHF. The base sequence is TGCGCCAGCAGCTTCACAGGGACTCAGCCCCAGCATTTT.